Ten or more counts support the clone carrying this T cell receptor (beta chain). The target antigen is unknown. A 10 ml volume of fresh peripheral blood provided the PBMCs. The sample originates from a study of T cells in Graves' hyperthyroidism and ophthalmopathy. Study background: Before treatment of any kind, peripheral blood was taken at initial diagnosis.

Amplified regions were TCR beta CDR3 sequences from RNA transcripts. RT-PCR in the first round (using the HTBI primer set) targeted the TCR CDR3. Each CDR3 protein gets one entry after TCRdb re-called the multiplex PCR reads with MiXCR. The data contain about 370,000 distinct CDR3 sequences, over 12% of them singletons. Study-wide findings and caveats: Ophthalmopathy was separated from stable hyperthyroidism by a 13 V-J model. Blood samples included most of the expanded thyroid clonotypes exceeding 0.001.

The material sequenced was blood. The TCR sequence derives from a woman between 55 and 75 years old with Graves' ophthalmopathy.

The CDR3 sequence is CASSYPGTGREETQYF. CDR3 DNA: TGTGCCAGCAGCTACCCCGGGACAGGGCGGGAAGAGACCCAGTACTTC. The chain carries TRBV3-1 and TRBJ2-5, with 9 positions matching TRBD1. Germline CDR1 is LGHDT and CDR2 is YNNKEL (reference sequence). The V segment lost 5 bases and the J segment 3 bases; nucleotides outside the gene matches: 10. CDR3 length: 16 residues.